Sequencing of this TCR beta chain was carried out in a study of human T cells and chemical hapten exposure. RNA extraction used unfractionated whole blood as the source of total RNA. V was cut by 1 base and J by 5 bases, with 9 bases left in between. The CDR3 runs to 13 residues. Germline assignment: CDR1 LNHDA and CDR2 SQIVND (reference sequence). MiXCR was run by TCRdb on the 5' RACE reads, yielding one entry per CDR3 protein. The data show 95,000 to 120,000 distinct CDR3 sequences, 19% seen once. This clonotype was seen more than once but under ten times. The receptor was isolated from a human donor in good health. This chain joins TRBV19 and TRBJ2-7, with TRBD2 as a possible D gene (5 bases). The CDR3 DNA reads TGTGCCAGTAGTATAGCCAGGAGGAACGAGCAGTACTTC. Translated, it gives CASSIARRNEQYF.